Sequencing of this TCR beta chain was carried out in a study of T cells in Graves' hyperthyroidism and ophthalmopathy. This clonotype was observed at least ten times. Germline-derived CDR1 and CDR2 are MNHNS and SASEGT. Trimming shortened V by 5 bases and J by 3 bases, and 14 bases separated the two germline ends. The CDR3 extends over 15 amino acids. Amplification yielded TCR beta CDR3 regions, with RNA transcripts as the source. HTBI primers were employed in a first-round RT-PCR of the TCR CDR3. MiXCR, applied by TCRdb to the multiplex PCR reads, yields one record per CDR3 protein. The data show under 350,000 distinct CDR3 sequences, about 20% seen once.

This sequence originates from a woman in her forties or fifties with Graves' hyperthyroidism. The sample was blood. The J gene is TRBJ2-1, the V gene TRBV6-1; D gene ambiguous. The CDR3 sequence: CASSLRLGYYNEQFF. The CDR3 DNA reads as TGTGCCAGCAGTTTACGGCTAGGATACTACAATGAGCAGTTCTTC.